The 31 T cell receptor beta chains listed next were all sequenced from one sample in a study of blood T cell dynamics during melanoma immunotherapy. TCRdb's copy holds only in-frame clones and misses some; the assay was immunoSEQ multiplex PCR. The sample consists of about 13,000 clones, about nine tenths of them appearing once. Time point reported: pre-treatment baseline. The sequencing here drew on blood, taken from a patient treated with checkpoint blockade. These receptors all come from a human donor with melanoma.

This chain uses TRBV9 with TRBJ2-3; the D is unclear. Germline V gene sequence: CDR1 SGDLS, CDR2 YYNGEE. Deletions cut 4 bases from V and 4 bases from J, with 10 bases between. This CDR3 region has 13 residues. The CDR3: CASSTNVADTQYF. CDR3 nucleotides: TGTGCCAGCAGCACAAACGTAGCAGATACGCAGTATTTT.

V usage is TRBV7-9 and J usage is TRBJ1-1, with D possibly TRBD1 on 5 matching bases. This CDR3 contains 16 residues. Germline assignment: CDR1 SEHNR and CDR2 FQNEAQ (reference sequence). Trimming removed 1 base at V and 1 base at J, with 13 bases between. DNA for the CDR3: TGTGCCAGCAGCTTAGATGGGACCATACCGAACACTGAAGCTTTCTTT. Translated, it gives CASSLDGTIPNTEAFF.

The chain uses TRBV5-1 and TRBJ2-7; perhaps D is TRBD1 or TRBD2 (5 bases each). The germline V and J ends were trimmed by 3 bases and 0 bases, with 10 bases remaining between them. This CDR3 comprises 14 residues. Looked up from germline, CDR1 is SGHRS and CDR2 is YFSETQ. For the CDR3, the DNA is TGCGCCAGCAGCTCGGGACCCAGCTCCTACGAGCAGTACTTC. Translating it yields CASSSGPSSYEQYF.

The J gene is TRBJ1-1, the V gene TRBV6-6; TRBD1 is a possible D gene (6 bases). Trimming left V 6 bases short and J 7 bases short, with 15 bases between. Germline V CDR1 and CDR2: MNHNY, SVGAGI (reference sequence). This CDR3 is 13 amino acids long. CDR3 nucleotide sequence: TGTGCCAGCAGGAAGGGGGTGGGGAATGAAGCTTTCTTT. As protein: CASRKGVGNEAFF.

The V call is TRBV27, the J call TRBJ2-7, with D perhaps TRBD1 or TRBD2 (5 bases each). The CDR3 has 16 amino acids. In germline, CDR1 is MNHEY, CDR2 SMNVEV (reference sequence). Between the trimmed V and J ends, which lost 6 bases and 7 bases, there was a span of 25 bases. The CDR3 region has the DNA TGTGCCAGCAGCGCTTTCCCGGGACCCTCTCCGAGGGAGCAGTACTTC. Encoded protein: CASSAFPGPSPREQYF.

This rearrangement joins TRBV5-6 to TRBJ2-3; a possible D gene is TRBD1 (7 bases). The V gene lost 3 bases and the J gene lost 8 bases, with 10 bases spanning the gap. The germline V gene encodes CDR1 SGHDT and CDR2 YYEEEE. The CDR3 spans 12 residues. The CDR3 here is CASSSQGGTQYF. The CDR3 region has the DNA TGTGCCAGCAGCTCCCAGGGGGGTACGCAGTATTTT.

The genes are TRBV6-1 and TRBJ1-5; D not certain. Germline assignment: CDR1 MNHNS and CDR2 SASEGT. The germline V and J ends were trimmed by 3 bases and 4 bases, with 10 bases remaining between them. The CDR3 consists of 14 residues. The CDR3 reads CASSDSSRNQPQHF. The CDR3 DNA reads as TGTGCCAGCAGTGATAGCAGCCGAAATCAGCCCCAGCATTTT.

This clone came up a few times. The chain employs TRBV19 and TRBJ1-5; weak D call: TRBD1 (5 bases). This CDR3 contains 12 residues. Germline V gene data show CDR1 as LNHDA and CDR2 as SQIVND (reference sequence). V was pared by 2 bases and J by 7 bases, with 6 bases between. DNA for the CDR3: TGTGCCAGTAGTATAAGGGGACAGCCCCAGCATTTT. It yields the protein CASSIRGQPQHF.

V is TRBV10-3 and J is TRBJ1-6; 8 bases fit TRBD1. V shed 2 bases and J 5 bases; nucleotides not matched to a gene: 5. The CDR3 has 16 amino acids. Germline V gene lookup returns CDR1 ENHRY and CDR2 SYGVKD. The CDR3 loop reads CAISELPGQDNSPLHF. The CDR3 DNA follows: TGTGCCATCAGTGAGCTACCGGGACAGGATAATTCACCCCTCCACTTT.

The CDR3, as DNA: TGTGCCAGCAGTGACCTGGTTACCTACGAGCAGTACTTC. This translates into CASSDLVTYEQYF. The chain joins TRBV2 to TRBJ2-7; D remains ambiguous. CDR1 is SNHLY and CDR2 is FYNNEI in the germline V gene. This CDR3 region has 13 residues. V dropped 3 bases and J dropped 2 bases, with 8 bases sitting between them.

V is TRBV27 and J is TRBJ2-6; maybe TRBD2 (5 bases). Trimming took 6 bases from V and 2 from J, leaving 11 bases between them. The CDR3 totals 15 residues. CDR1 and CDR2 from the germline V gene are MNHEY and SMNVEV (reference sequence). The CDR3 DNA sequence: TGTGCCAGCAGGCCCCTCGGGGCTGGGGCCAACGTCCTGACTTTC. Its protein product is CASRPLGAGANVLTF.

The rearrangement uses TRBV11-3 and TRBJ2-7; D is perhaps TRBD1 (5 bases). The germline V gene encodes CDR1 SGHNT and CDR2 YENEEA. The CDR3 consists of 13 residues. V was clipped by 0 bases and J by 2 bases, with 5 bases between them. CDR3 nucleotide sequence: TGTGCCAGCAGCTTAGACAGGGCCTACGAGCAGTACTTC. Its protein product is CASSLDRAYEQYF.

The CDR3 region has the DNA TGTGCCAGCAGCGTAGAACCGGAGCCCTACAATGAGCAGTTCTTC. Translating it yields CASSVEPEPYNEQFF. J is TRBJ2-1 and V is TRBV9; D remains ambiguous. CDR3 size: 15 residues. Trimming cost V 0 bases and J 2 bases, with 9 bases left between them. Looked up from germline, CDR1 is SGDLS and CDR2 is YYNGEE.

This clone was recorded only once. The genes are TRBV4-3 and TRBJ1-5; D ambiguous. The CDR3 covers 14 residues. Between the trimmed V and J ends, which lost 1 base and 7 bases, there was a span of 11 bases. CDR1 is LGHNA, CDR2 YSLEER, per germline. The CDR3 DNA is TGCGCCAGCAGCCAAGTGCACCCCGCACAGCCCCAGCATTTT. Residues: CASSQVHPAQPQHF.

Here the CDR3 reads CASSSATSGYNEQFF. The CDR3, as DNA: TGTGCCAGCAGCTCGGCGACTAGCGGGTACAATGAGCAGTTCTTC. This rearrangement joins TRBV27 to TRBJ2-1; TRBD2 aligns across 10 bases. Per the germline V gene, CDR1 is MNHEY and CDR2 is SMNVEV (reference sequence). The ends lost 6 bases at V and 4 bases at J; junction bases unmatched: 6. This CDR3 has 15 residues.

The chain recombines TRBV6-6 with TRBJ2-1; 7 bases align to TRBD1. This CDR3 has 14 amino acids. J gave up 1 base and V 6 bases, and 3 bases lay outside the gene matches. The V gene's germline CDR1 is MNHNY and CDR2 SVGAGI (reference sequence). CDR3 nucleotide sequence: TGTGCCAGCAGGAAACAGGGGTCCTACAATGAGCAGTTCTTC. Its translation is CASRKQGSYNEQFF.

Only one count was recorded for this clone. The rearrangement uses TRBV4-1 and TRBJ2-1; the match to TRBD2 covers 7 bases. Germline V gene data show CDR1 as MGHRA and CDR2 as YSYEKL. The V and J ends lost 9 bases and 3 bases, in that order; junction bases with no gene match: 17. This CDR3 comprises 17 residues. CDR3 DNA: TGCGCCAGTGGGAGGGTTCTCATTCCCACAAACTACAATGAGCAGTTCTTC. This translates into CASGRVLIPTNYNEQFF.

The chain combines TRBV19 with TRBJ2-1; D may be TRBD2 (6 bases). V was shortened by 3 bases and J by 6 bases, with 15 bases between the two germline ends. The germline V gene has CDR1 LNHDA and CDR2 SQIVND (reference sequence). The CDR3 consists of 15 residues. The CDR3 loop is CASSMSRRGLNEQFF. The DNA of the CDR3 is TGTGCCAGTAGTATGAGCAGGAGGGGCCTCAATGAGCAGTTCTTC. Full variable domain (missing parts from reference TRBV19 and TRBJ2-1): DGGITQSPKYLFRKEGQNVTLSCEQNLNHDAMYWYRQDPGQGLRLIYYSQIVNDFQKGDIAEGYSVSREKKESFPLTVTSAQKNPTAFYLCASSMSRRGLNEQFFGPGTRLTVL.

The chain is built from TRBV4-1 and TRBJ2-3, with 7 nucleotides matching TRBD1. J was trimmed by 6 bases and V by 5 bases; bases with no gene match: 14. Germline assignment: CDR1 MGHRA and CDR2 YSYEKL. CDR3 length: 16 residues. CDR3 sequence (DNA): TGCGCCAGCAGCAAGTACAGGGGCCGTGTGGAGGATACGCAGTATTTT. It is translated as CASSKYRGRVEDTQYF.

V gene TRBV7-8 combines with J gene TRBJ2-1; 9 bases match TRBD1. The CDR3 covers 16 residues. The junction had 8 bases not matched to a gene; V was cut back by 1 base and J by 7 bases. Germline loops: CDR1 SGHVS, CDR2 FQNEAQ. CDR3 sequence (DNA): TGTGCCAGCAGCTTAGTTGGGGACAGGGTGAAAAATGAGCAGTTCTTC. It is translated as CASSLVGDRVKNEQFF.

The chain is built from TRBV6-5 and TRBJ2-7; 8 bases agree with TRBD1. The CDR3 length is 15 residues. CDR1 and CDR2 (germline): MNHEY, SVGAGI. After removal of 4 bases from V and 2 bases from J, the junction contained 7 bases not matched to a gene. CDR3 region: CASSSSGTGTYEQYF. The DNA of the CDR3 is TGTGCCAGCAGTTCATCCGGGACAGGAACCTACGAGCAGTACTTC.

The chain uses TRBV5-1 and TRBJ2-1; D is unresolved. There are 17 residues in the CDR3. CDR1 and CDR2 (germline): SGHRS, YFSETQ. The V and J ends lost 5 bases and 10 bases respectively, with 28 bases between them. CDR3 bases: TGCGCCAGCAGACAACTCTTACAAAGGGTCCCCAATGGGGAGCAGTTCTTC. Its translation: CASRQLLQRVPNGEQFF.

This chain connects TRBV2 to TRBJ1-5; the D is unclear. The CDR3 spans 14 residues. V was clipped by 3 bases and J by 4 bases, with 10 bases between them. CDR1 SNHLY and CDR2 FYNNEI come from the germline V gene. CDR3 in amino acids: CASSDGSVNQPQHF. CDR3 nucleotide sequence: TGTGCCAGCAGTGATGGGTCAGTTAATCAGCCCCAGCATTTT. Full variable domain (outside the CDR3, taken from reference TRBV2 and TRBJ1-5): EPEVTQTPSHQVTQMGQEVILRCVPISNHLYFYWYRQILGQKVEFLVSFYNNEISEKSEIFDDQFSVERPDGSNFTLKIRSTKLEDSAMYFCASSDGSVNQPQHFGDGTRLSIL.

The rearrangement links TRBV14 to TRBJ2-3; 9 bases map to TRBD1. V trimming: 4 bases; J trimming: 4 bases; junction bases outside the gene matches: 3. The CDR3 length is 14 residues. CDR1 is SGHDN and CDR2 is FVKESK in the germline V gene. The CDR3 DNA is TGTGCCAGCAGCCGGGACAGGGTGGCAGATACGCAGTATTTT. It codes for CASSRDRVADTQYF. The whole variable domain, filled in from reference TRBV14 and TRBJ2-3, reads EAGVTQFPSHSVIEKGQTVTLRCDPISGHDNLYWYRRVMGKEIKFLLHFVKESKQDESGMPNNRFLAERTGGTYSTLKVQPAELEDSGVYFCASSRDRVADTQYFGPGTRLTVL.

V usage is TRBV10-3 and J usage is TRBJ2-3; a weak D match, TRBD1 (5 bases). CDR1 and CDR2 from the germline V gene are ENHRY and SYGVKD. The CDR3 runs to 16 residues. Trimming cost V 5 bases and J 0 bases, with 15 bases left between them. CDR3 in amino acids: CAISLQGWISTDTQYF. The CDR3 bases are TGTGCCATCAGTCTCCAGGGATGGATTAGCACAGATACGCAGTATTTT.

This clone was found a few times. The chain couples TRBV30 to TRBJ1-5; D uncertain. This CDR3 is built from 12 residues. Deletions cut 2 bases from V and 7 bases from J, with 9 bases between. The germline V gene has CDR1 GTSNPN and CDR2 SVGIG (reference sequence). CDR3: CAWSRREQPQHF. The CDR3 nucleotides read TGTGCCTGGAGTCGAAGGGAACAGCCCCAGCATTTT.

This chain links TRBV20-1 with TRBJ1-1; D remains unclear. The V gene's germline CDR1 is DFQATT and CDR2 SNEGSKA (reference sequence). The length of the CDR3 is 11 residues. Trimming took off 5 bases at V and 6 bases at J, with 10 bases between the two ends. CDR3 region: CSASQAAEAFF. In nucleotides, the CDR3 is TGCAGTGCTTCCCAGGCCGCTGAAGCTTTCTTT.

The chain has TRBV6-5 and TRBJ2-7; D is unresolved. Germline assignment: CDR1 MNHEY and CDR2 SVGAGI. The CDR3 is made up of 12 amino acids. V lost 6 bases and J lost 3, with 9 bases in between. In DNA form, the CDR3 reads TGTGCCAGCAGCACAGAGTACTACGAGCAGTACTTC. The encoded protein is CASSTEYYEQYF.

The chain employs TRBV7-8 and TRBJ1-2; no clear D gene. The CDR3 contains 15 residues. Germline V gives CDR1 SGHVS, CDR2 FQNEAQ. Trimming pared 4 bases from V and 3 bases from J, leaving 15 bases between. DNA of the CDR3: TGTGCCAGCAGCTCGATTGCAGGCCCCTACTATGGCTACACCTTC. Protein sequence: CASSSIAGPYYGYTF.

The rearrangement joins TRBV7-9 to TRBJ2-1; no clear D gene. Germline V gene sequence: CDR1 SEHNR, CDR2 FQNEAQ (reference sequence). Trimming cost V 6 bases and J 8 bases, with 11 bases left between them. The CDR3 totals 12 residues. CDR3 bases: TGTGCCAGCAGTTACCTAGGTGATGAGCAGTTCTTC. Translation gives CASSYLGDEQFF.

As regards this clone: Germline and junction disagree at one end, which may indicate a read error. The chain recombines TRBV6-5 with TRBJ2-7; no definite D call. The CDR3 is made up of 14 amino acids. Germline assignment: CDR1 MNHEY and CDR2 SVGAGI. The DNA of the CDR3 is TGTGCCATCAGTGAGTCGTTACTTTCCTACGAGCAGTACTTC. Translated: CAISESLLSYEQYF.